This T cell receptor beta chain was captured in a study of regulatory T cells in long-lasting Graves disease. Regarding the study as a whole: Persistent Graves' patients showed less TCR diversity than newly diagnosed patients showed. Persistent disease preferred TRBV28, TRBJ1-2 and TRBJ2-5; new disease, TRBV20-1 and TRBJ2-1.

Comment on this clonotype: As yet, its antigen is unknown.

CDR3 regions were amplified by Arm-PCR using iRepertoire HTBI primers to build TCR beta libraries. TCRdb re-called the multiplex PCR reads through MiXCR, storing one row per CDR3 protein. The sample yields 300,000 to 400,000 distinct CDR3 sequences, approximately 15% seen once. J was trimmed by 2 bases and V by 7 bases; bases with no gene match: 3. The CDR3 length is 14 residues. The time point denotes: newly diagnosed GD, antithyroid drugs for less than 3 months. Preparation of the TCR library used RNA extracted from PBMCs. American Thyroid Association guidelines defined how Graves' disease was diagnosed. This sample also appeared in a second study, on T cells in Graves' hyperthyroidism and ophthalmopathy. Turning to that study: For ophthalmopathy, model prediction preceded onset by a median about 6.4 months.

The V gene is TRBV12-3 or TRBV12-4, the J gene TRBJ2-1; 9 bases agree with TRBD1. The specimen comprised peripheral blood mononuclear cells (PBMCs), sampled at new diagnosis, from a patient treated with antithyroid drugs. This TCR derives from a middle-aged man with Graves disease. The CDR3 reads CASNRDRAYNEQFF. CDR3 DNA: TGTGCCAGCAATAGGGACAGGGCCTACAATGAGCAGTTCTTC.